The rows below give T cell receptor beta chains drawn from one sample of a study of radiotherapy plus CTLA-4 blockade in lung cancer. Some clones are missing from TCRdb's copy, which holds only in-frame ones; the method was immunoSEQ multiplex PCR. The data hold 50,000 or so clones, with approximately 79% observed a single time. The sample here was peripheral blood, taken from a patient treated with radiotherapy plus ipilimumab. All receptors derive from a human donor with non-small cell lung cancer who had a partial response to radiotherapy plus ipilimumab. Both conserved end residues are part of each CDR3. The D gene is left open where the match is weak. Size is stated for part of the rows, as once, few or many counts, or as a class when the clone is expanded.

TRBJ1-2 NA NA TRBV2 TGTGCCAGCAGTGTGCAGGGGAACTATGGCTACACCTTC CASSVQGNYGYTF
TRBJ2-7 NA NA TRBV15 TGTGCCACCAGCAGAGATCCTACCAGGTACGAGCAGTACTTC CATSRDPTRYEQYF
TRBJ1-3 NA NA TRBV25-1 TGTGCCACGCGGGCCGGCTCTACCATATATTTT CATRAGSTIYF
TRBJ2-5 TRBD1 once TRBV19 TGTGCCAGTAGGCCGGGACAGCACCAAGAGACCCAGTACTTC CASRPGQHQETQYF
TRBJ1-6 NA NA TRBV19 TGTGCCGCTTCGGGCGGGACGGAAAATTCACCCCTCCACTTT CAASGGTENSPLHF
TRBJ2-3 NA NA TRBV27 TGTGCCAGCAGTTTATGGGGGGACAGCACAGATACGCAGTATTTT CASSLWGDSTDTQYF
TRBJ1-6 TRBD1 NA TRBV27 TGTGCCAGCAGTTTTGTGCGAGGGGGCGCAGATAATTCACCCCTCCACTTT CASSFVRGGADNSPLHF
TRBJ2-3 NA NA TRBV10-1 TGCGCCAGCAGTGAGATGGGACTTAGGCCGCAGTATTTT CASSEMGLRPQYF
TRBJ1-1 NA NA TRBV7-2 TGTGCCAGCAGCTTTGTACAGGGTCCGGGCACTGAAGCTTTCTTT CASSFVQGPGTEAFF
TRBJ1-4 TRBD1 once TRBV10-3 TGTGCCATCAGTGAAGTCGGACAGGGGCATAATGAAAAACTGTTTTTT CAISEVGQGHNEKLFF
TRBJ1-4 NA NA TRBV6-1 TGTGCCAGCAGTGAAATTTGGGGGGGAGTGGAACTGTTTTTT CASSEIWGGVELFF
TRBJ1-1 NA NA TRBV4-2 TGTGCCAGCAGCCAAGGTCTCAGCACTGAAGCTTTCTTT CASSQGLSTEAFF
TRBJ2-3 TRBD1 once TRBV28 TGTGCCAGCAGTTCCGGGACAGCCTCCACAGATACGCAGTATTTT CASSSGTASTDTQYF
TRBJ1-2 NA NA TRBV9 TGTGCCAGCAGCGTAGGATCGGCAGGGCTGGGAACTGGCTACACCTTC CASSVGSAGLGTGYTF
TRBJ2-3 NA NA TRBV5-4 TGTGCCAGCAGCTTGACGAGCAGCACAGATACGCAGTATTTT CASSLTSSTDTQYF
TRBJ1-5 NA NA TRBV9 TGTGCCAGCAGCGTCGCGGACAATCAGCCCCAGCATTTT CASSVADNQPQHF
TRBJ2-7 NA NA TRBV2 TGTGCCAGCAGTTCGTCCTACGAGCAGTACTTC CASSSSYEQYF
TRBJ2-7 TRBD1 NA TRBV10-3 TGTGCCATGGGACCCGGGACAGGGGCTTTGGAGCAGTACTTC CAMGPGTGALEQYF
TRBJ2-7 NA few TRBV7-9 TGTGCCAGCAGCTCCGACTACTACGAGCAGTACTTC CASSSDYYEQYF
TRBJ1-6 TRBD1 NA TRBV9 TGTGCCAGCAGCCCCCGACAGGGATCACCCCTCCACTTT CASSPRQGSPLHF
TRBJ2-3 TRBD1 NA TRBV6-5 TGTGCCAGCAGCGTCGCAGGGGGCGGGGCAGATACGCAGTATTTT CASSVAGGGADTQYF
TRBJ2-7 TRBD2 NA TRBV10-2 TGCGCCAGCAGCTCCGGGACTAGCGGTTACGAGCAGTACTTC CASSSGTSGYEQYF
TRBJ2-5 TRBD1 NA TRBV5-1 TGCGCCAGCAGCTTGGCAGGGGGTGAGACCCAGTACTTC CASSLAGGETQYF
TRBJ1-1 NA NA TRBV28 TGTGCCAGCAGACAGGGAAGCACTGAAGCTTTCTTT CASRQGSTEAFF
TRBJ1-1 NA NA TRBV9 TGTGCCAGCAGCGTAGAAAGGGGTACAAACACTGAAGCTTTCTTT CASSVERGTNTEAFF
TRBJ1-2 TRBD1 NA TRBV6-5 TGTGCCAGCAGTTACAGGGGGCGCGACTATGGCTACACCTTC CASSYRGRDYGYTF
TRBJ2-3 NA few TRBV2 TGTGCCAGCGGGGGCACAATCAGCACAGATACGCAGTATTTT CASGGTISTDTQYF
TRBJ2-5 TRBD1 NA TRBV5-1 TGCGCCAGCAGCTTGTCAGGGGGTAATAAAGAGACCCAGTACTTC CASSLSGGNKETQYF
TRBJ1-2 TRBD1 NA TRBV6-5 TGTGCCAGCAGTTACAGACAGGGGAGCGGCTACACCTTC CASSYRQGSGYTF
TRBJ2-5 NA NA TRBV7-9 TGTGCCAGCAGCTTAACTTCGGGGTTACCATCAGAGACCCAGTACTTC CASSLTSGLPSETQYF
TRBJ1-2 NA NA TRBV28 TGTGCCAGCAGTTTAGTCGGACAAGGCCTCTATGGCTACACCTTC CASSLVGQGLYGYTF
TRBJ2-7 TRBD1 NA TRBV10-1 TGCGCCAGCAGTGATCCCGCCGGGACAGGCTACGAGCAGTACTTC CASSDPAGTGYEQYF
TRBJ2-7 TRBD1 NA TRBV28 TGTGCCAGCAGTTTGATCGGGACAGGTCTTTACGAGCAGTACTTC CASSLIGTGLYEQYF
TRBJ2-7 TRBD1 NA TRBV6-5 TGTGCCAGCAGGATACAGGGGTCCCACGAGCAGTACTTC CASRIQGSHEQYF
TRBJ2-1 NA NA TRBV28 TGTGCCAGCAGTCCCCCAGGGCGCGGCAACAATGAGCAGTTCTTC CASSPPGRGNNEQFF
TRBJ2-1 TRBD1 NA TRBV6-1 TGTGCCTCGACGCAGGGGGATGAGCAGTTCTTC CASTQGDEQFF